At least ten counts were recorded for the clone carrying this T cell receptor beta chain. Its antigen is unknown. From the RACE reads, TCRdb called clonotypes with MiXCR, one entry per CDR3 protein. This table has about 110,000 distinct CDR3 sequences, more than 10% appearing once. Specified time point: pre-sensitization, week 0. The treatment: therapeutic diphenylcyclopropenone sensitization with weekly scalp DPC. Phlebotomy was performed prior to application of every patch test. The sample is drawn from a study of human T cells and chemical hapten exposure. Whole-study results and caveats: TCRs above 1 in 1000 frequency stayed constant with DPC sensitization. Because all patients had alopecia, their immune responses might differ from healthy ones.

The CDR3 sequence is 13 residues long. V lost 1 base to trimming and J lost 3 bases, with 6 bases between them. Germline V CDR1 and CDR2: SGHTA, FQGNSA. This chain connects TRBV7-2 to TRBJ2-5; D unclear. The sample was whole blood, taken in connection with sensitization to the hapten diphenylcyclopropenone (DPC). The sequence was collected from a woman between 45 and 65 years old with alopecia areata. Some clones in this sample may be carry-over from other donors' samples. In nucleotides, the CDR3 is TGTGCCAGCAGCTTAGAACGGAAAGAGACCCAGTACTTC. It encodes CASSLERKETQYF.